The sample holds a few counts of the clone carrying this T cell receptor (beta chain). These data come from a study of cytomegalovirus exposure and HLA in healthy donors. 13 Jbeta primers and 60 Vbeta primers were used for the PCR. Assay: immunoSEQ multiplex PCR; the TCRdb copy retains only in-frame clones and omits some. The sample shows roughly 160,000 clones, about 71% of them seen only once. Trimming took off 1 base at V and 7 bases at J, with 14 bases between the two ends. Germline CDR1 and CDR2: SGHRS and YFSETQ. The CDR3 covers 15 residues. The source material was PBMCs. The J gene is TRBJ2-2, the V gene TRBV5-1; TRBD2 is a possible D gene (5 bases). This sequence was found in a woman aged 30 to 39 in good health and CMV-seronegative. CDR3 DNA: TGCGCCAGCAGCTTGTCGGCGGGCGGTGGCGGGGAGCTGTTTTTT. It specifies CASSLSAGGGGELFF. Together with reference TRBV5-1 and TRBJ2-2, the CDR3 gives the full variable domain: KAGVTQTPRYLIKTRGQQVTLSCSPISGHRSVSWYQQTPGQGLQFLFEYFSETQRNKGNFPGRFSGRQFSNSRSEMNVSTLELGDSALYLCASSLSAGGGGELFFGEGSRLTVL.